What follows are 6 T cell receptor beta chains derived from one specimen sequenced in a study of CD8+ T cells in alopecia areata. In each case, RNA was isolated and then reverse transcribed into cDNA as the sequencing template. Sequencing was performed with immunoSEQ multiplex PCR; in TCRdb, only in-frame clones are kept and a portion is missing. Among some 56,000 clones listed, around 96% were seen once. The sequences come from CD8+ T cells sorted from blood, collected at week 0. Receptors were obtained from a human donor with alopecia areata.

The J gene is TRBJ2-3, the V gene TRBV7-2, with 10 nucleotides matching TRBD2. The CDR3 consists of 16 residues. V dropped 3 bases and J dropped 2; count of bases not matched to a gene: 5. Germline CDR1 and CDR2: SGHTA and FQGNSA. This chain's CDR3 is CASSFLAGANTDTQYF. The CDR3 coding sequence is TGTGCCAGCAGCTTTCTAGCGGGGGCCAACACAGATACGCAGTATTTT.

The chain has TRBV7-6 and TRBJ2-1; 8 nucleotides match TRBD2. The CDR3 runs 15 residues. The germline gives CDR1 SGHVS, CDR2 FNYEAQ. V was pared by 5 bases and J by 3 bases, with 6 bases of the junction left unmatched. The CDR3 sequence: CASSPLADLYNEQFF. The CDR3 nucleotides are TGTGCCAGCAGCCCACTAGCGGACCTCTACAATGAGCAGTTCTTC.

The chain couples TRBV25-1 to TRBJ1-2, with 8 bases identical to TRBD1. Germline V gene sequence: CDR1 MGHDK, CDR2 SYGVNS. This CDR3 is built from 15 residues. V trimming: 8 bases; J trimming: 6 bases; junction bases outside the gene matches: 14. In DNA form, the CDR3 reads TGTGCCAGCGGAAATACACAGGGGGAAGAGAATGGCTACACCTTC. Translating it yields CASGNTQGEENGYTF.

The rearrangement links TRBV4-3 to TRBJ2-2, with D possibly matching TRBD1 (5 bases). The CDR3 is 14 amino acids. Germline V gene lookup returns CDR1 LGHNA and CDR2 YSLEER. Trimming took off 2 bases at V and 3 bases at J, with 7 bases between the two ends. In nucleotides, the CDR3 is TGCGCCAGCAGCCAAAGCAGGGACACCGGGGAGCTGTTTTTT. It yields the protein CASSQSRDTGELFF.

The chain couples TRBV23-1 to TRBJ2-7, with D hard to call. TRBV23-1 is reported as an ORF; its role is uncertain. CDR3 length: 13 residues. V lost 6 bases to trimming and J lost 9 bases, with 18 bases between them. This CDR3 is CASRLHGPLGQYF. The CDR3 DNA reads TGCGCCAGCAGACTACATGGACCTCTGGGGCAGTACTTC.

V and J are TRBV11-2 and TRBJ2-7; no definite D call. Germline lookup yields CDR1 SGHAT and CDR2 FQNNGV. V gave up 1 base and J gave up 1 base, with 5 bases separating them. The CDR3 spans 13 residues. The DNA of the CDR3 is TGTGCCAGCAGCTTAGGGAGATCCTACGAGCAGTACTTC. The encoded protein is CASSLGRSYEQYF.